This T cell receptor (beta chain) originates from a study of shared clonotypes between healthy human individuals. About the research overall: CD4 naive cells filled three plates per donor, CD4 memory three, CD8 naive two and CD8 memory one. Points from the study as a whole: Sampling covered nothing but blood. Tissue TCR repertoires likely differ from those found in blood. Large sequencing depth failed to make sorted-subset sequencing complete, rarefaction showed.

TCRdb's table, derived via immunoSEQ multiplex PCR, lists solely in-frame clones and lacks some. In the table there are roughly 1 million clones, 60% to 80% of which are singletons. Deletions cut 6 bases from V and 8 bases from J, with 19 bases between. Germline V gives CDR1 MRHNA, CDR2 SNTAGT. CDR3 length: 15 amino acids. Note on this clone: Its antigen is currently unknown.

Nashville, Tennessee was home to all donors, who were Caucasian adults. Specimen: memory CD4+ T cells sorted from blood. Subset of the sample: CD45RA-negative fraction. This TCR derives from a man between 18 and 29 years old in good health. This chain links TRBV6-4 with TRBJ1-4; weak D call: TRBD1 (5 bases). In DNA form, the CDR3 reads TGTGCCAGCAGGGACCATGGGACCCGAGAGGAAAAACTGTTTTTT. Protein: CASRDHGTREEKLFF.